This record covers a single T cell receptor (beta chain). Its antigen remains unknown. These data originate in a study of cytomegalovirus exposure and HLA in healthy donors. Looking at the study overall: The early release's HLA-typed donors yielded tens of millions of unique TCRs. Study-level results: Usually a TCR sequence was rare, but some public TCRs were found in many donors. V- and J-gene trimming in TCR beta was tied to a missense DCLRE1C variant by an analysis performed later.

Looked up from germline, CDR1 is SGHDT and CDR2 is YYEEEE. V shed 1 base, J shed 5 bases, and the junction held 11 bases outside the gene matches. This CDR3 is built from 16 residues. PCR was performed using 60 Vbeta and 13 Jbeta primers. Sequencing was performed with immunoSEQ multiplex PCR; in TCRdb, only in-frame clones are kept and a portion is missing. Among 130,000 or so clones listed, roughly 66% were seen once. The specimen sequenced was PBMCs. The J gene is TRBJ1-1, the V gene TRBV5-6; 7 nucleotides align to TRBD1. The receptor's source is a man aged 18-30 years in good health and CMV-seronegative. CDR3 sequence: CASSLFRQGGRTEAFF. The CDR3 DNA reads as TGTGCCAGCAGCTTGTTTAGACAGGGTGGACGGACTGAAGCTTTCTTT.